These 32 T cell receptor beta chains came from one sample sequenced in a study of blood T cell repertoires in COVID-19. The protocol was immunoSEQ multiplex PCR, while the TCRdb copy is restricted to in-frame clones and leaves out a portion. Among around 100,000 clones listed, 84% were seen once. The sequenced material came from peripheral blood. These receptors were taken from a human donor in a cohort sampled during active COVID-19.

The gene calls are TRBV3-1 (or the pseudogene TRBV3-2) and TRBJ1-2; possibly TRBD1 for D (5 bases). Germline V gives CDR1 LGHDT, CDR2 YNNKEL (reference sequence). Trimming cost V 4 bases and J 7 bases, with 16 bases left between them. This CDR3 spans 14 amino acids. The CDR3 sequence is CASSPSGGRGGYTF. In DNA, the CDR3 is TGTGCCAGCAGCCCCTCGGGGGGGAGAGGTGGCTACACCTTC.

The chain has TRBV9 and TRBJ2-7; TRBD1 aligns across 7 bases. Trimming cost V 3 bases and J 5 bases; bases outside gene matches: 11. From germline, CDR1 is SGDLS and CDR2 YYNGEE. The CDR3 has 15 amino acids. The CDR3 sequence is CASSAKPTGVNEQYF. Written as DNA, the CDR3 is TGTGCCAGCAGCGCCAAACCTACAGGGGTCAACGAGCAGTACTTC.

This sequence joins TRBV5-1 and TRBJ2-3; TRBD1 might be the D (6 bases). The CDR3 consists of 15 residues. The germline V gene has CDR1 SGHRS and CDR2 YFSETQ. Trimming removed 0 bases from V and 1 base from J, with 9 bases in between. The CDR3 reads CASSLASGGTDTQYF. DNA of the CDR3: TGCGCCAGCAGCTTGGCGTCAGGGGGCACAGATACGCAGTATTTT.

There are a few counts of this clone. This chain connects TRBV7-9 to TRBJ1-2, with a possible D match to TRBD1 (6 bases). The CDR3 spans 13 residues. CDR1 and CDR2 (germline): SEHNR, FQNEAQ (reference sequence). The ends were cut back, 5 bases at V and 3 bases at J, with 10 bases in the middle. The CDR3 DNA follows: TGTGCCAGCAGCCCAGGGGTCCACTATGGCTACACCTTC. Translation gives CASSPGVHYGYTF. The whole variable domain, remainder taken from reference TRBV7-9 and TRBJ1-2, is DTGVSQNPRHKITKRGQNVTFRCDPISEHNRLYWYRQTLGQGPEFLTYFQNEAQLEKSRLLSDRFSAERPKGSFSTLEIQRTEQGDSAMYLCASSPGVHYGYTFGSGTRLTVV.

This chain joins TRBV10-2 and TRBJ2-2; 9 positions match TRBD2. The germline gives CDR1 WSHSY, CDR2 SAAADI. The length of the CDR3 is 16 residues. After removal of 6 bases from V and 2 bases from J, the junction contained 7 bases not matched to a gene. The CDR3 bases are TGCGCCAGCAGAGATAGCGGGGGCCTCAACACCGGGGAGCTGTTTTTT. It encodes CASRDSGGLNTGELFF.

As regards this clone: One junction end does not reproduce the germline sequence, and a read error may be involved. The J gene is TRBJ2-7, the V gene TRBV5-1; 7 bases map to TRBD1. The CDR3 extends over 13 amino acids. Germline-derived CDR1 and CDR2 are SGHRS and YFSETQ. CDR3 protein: CASSLGITGARNF. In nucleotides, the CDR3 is TGCGCCAGCAGCCTGGGGATAACAGGGGCCAGGAACTTC.

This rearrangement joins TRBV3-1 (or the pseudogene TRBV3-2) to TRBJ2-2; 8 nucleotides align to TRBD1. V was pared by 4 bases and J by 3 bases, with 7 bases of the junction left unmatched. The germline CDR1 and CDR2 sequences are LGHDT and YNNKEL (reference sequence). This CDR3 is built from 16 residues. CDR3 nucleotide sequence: TGTGCCAGCAGCCCCCGACAGGGGTTCGACACCGGGGAGCTGTTTTTT. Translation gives CASSPRQGFDTGELFF.

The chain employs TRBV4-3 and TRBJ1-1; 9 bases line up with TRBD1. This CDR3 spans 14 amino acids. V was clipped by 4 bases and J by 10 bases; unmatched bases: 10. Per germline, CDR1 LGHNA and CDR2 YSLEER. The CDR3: CASSRGTGPRGAFF. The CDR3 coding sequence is TGCGCCAGCAGCCGCGGGACAGGGCCACGGGGAGCTTTCTTT.

The CDR3 region has the DNA TGTGCCAGCAGCGTAGGGTACAGCTCCTACAATGAGCAGTTCTTC. Its translation is CASSVGYSSYNEQFF. The rearrangement uses TRBV9 and TRBJ2-1, with no clear D. Deletions cut 0 bases from V and 0 bases from J, with 7 bases between. The CDR3 covers 15 residues. Germline CDR1 is SGDLS and CDR2 is YYNGEE.

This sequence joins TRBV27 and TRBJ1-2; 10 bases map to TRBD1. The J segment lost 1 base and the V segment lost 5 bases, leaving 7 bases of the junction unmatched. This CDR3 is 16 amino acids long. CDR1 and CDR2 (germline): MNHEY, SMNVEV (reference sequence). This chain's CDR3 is CASSNRGDRGNYGYTF. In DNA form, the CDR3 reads TGTGCCAGCAGTAATCGAGGGGACAGGGGTAACTATGGCTACACCTTC.

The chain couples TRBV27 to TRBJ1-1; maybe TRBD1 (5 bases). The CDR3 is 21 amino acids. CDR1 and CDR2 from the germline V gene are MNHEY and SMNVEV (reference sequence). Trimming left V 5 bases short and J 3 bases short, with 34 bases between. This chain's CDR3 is CASSRGILGRGSPDEDTEAFF. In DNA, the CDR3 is TGTGCCAGCAGTAGAGGTATCCTAGGAAGGGGATCCCCCGATGAGGACACTGAAGCTTTCTTT.

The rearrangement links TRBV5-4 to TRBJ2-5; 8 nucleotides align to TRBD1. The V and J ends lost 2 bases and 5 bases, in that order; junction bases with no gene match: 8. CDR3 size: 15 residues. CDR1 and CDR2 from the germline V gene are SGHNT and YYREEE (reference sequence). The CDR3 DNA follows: TGTGCCAGCAGCTTCTATCCTCAGGGGGCGGAGACCCAGTACTTC. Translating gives CASSFYPQGAETQYF.

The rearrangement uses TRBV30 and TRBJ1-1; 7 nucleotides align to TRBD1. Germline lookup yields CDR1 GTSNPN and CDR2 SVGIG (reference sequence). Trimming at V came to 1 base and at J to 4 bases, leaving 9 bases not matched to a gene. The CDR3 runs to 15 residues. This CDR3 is CAWSGTGVKGTEAFF. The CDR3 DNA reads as TGTGCCTGGAGTGGAACAGGGGTAAAGGGCACTGAAGCTTTCTTT.

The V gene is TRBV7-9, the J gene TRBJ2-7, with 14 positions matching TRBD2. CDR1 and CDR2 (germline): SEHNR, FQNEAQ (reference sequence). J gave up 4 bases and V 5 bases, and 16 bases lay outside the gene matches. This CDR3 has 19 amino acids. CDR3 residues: CASSPGLAGGPLGTYEQYF. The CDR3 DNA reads TGTGCCAGCAGCCCAGGACTAGCGGGGGGCCCACTTGGGACTTACGAGCAGTACTTC. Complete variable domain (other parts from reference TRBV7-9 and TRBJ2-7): DTGVSQNPRHKITKRGQNVTFRCDPISEHNRLYWYRQTLGQGPEFLTYFQNEAQLEKSRLLSDRFSAERPKGSFSTLEIQRTEQGDSAMYLCASSPGLAGGPLGTYEQYFGPGTRLTVT.

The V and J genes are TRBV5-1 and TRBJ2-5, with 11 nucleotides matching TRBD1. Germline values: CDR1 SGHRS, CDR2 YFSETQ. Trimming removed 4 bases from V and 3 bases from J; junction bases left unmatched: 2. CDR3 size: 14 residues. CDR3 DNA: TGCGCCAGCAGCGGGACAGGGGGGGAAGAGACCCAGTACTTC. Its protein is CASSGTGGEETQYF.

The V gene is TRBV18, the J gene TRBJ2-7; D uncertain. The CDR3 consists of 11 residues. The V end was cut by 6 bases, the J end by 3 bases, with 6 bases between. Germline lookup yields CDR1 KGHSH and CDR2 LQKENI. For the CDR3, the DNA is TGTGCCAGCTCTGAGAACTACGAGCAGTACTTC. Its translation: CASSENYEQYF.

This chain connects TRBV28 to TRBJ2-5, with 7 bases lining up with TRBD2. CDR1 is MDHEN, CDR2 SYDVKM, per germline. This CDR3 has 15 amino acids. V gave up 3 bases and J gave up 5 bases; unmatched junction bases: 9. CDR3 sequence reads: CASSLGGLQMETQYF. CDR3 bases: TGTGCCAGCAGTTTGGGGGGGTTACAGATGGAGACCCAGTACTTC.

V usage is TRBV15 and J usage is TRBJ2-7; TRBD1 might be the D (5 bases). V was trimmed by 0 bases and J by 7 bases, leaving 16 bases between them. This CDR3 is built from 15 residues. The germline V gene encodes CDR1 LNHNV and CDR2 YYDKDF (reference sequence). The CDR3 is CATSRDLGRLGEQYF. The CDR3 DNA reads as TGTGCCACCAGCAGAGATTTGGGGCGACTGGGGGAGCAGTACTTC.

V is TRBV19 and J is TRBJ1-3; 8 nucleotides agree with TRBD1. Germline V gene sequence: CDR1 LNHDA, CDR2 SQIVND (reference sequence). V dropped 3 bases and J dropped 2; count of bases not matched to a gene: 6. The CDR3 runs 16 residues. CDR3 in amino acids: CASSMRGTGAGNTIYF. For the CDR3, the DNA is TGTGCCAGTAGTATGAGGGGGACAGGTGCTGGAAACACCATATATTTT.

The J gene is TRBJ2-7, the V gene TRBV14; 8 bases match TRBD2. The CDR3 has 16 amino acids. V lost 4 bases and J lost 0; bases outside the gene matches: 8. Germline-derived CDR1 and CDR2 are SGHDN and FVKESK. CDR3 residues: CASSPARGGLSYEQYF. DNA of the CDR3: TGTGCCAGCAGCCCCGCACGGGGGGGCCTCTCCTACGAGCAGTACTTC.

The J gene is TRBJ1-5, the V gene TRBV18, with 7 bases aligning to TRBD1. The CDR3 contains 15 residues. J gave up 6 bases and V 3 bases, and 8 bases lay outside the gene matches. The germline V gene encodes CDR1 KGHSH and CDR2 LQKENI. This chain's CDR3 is CASSPIQGTVQPQHF. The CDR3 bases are TGTGCCAGCTCACCTATACAGGGGACGGTTCAGCCCCAGCATTTT.

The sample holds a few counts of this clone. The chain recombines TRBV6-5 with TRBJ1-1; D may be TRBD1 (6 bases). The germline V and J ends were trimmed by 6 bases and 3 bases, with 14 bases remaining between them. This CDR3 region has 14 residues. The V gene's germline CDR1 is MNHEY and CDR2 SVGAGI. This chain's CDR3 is CASSSTGWDTEAFF. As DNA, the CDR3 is TGTGCCAGCAGCTCCACAGGGTGGGACACTGAAGCTTTCTTT.

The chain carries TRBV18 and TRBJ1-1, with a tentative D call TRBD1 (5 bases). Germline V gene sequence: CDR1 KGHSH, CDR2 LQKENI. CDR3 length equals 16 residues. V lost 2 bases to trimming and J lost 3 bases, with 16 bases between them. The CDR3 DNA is TGTGCCAGCTCACCATCATACAGCCCCAGGGACACTGAAGCTTTCTTT. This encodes CASSPSYSPRDTEAFF. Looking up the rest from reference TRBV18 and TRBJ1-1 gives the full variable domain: NAGVMQNPRHLVRRRGQEARLRCSPMKGHSHVYWYRQLPEEGLKFMVYLQKENIIDESGMPKERFSAEFPKEGPSILRIQQVVRGDSAAYFCASSPSYSPRDTEAFFGQGTRLTVV.

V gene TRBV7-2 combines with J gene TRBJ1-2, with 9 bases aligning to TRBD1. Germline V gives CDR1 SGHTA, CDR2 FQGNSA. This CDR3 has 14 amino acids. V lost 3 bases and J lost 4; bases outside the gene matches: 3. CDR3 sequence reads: CASSFPDRGYGYTF. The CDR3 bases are TGTGCCAGCAGCTTCCCGGACAGGGGCTATGGCTACACCTTC.

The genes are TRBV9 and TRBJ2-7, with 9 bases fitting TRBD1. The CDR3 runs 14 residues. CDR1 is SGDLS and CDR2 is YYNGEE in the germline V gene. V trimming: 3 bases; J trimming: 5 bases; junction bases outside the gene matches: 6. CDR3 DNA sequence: TGTGCCAGCAGCGGCCGGACAGGGGTTCACGAGCAGTACTTC. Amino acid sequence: CASSGRTGVHEQYF. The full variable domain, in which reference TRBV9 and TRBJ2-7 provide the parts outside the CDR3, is DSGVTQTPKHLITATGQRVTLRCSPRSGDLSVYWYQQSLDQGLQFLIQYYNGEERAKGNILERFSAQQFPDLHSELNLSSLELGDSALYFCASSGRTGVHEQYFGPGTRLTVT.

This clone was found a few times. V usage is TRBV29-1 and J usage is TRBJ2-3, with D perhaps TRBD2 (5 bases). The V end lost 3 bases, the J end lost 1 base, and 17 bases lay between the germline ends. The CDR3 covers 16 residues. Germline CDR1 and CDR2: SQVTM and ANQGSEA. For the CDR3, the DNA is TGCAGCGTTGATTGGAGTCGGGATGGGGGCACAGATACGCAGTATTTT. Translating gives CSVDWSRDGGTDTQYF.

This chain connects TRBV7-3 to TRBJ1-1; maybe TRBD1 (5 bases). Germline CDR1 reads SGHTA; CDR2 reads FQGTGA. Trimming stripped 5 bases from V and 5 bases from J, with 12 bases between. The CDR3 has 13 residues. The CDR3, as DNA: TGTGCCAGCAGCCGGACCAGGGATACTGAAGCTTTCTTT. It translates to CASSRTRDTEAFF.

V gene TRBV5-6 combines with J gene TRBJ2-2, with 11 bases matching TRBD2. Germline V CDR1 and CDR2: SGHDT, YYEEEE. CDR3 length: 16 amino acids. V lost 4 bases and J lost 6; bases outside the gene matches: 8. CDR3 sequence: CASSDTSGGPSGELFF. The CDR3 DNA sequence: TGTGCCAGCAGCGATACTAGCGGGGGCCCCTCCGGGGAGCTGTTTTTT.

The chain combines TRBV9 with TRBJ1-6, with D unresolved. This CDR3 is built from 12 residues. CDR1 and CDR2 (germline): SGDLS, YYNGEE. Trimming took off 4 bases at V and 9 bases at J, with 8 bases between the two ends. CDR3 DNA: TGTGCCAGCAGCAACGAGCGTTCACCCCTCCACTTT. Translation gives CASSNERSPLHF.

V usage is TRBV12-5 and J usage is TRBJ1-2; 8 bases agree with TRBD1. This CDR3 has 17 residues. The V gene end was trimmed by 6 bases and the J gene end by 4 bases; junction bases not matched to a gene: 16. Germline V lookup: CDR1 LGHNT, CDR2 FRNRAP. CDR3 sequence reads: CASGRDRGLILSYGYTF. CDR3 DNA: TGTGCTAGTGGCAGAGACAGGGGATTAATTCTCAGCTATGGCTACACCTTC.

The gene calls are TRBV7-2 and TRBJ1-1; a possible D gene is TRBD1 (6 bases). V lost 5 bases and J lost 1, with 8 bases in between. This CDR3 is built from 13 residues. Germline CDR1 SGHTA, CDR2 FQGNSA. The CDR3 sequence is CASSTTGNTEAFF. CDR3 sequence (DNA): TGTGCCAGCAGCACGACAGGGAACACTGAAGCTTTCTTT.

CDR3 residues: CASNARDTEAFF. The CDR3 region has the DNA TGTGCCAGCAACGCCAGGGACACTGAAGCTTTCTTT. The chain has TRBV11-3 and TRBJ1-1; perhaps TRBD1 as D (5 bases). Per germline, CDR1 SGHNT and CDR2 YENEEA. The CDR3 is 12 amino acids. V was trimmed by 7 bases and J by 3 bases, leaving 9 bases between them.